This T cell receptor beta chain comes out of a study of low-dose radiotherapy and immunotherapy resistance in tumors. Overall study context: A dose of 0.5 Gy per fraction was delivered to Cohort 1 every 2 weeks, for a total of 6.5 Gy.

Regarding time point: after trial treatment. The treatment here: LDRT plus nivolumab, ipilimumab, low-dose cyclophosphamide and aspirin (RACIN trial). Donors received nivolumab, ipilimumab, aspirin, low-dose cyclophosphamide and low-dose radiotherapy. Advanced solid tumors lacking tumor-infiltrating lymphocytes were present in eligible patients. Over approximately 20 PCR cycles, TCRs were amplified from a constant-region primer and V-primer adapter. TCRdb reanalysed the reads using MiXCR and keeps one entry per CDR3 protein. In the table there are some 52,000 distinct CDR3 sequences, approximately 31% of which are singletons. Trimming took 6 bases from V and 9 from J; bases not matched to a gene: 9. Germline values: CDR1 SGHRS, CDR2 YFSETQ. This CDR3 has 12 amino acids. This clonotype was counted only a few times.

This material consisted of PBMCs, taken after low-dose radiotherapy plus immunotherapy. The J gene is TRBJ2-7, the V gene TRBV5-1; 7 bases are shared with TRBD1. The clonotype originates from a male donor with rectosigmoid adenocarcinoma. The CDR3, as DNA: TGCGCCAGCAAACAAGACAGGGAAAGGCAGTACTTC. It codes for CASKQDRERQYF.